Each of the 10 T cell receptor beta chains below was sequenced from the same sample in a study of T cell changes during pregnancy in multiple sclerosis. Profiled with immunoSEQ multiplex PCR; TCRdb holds only in-frame clones, not every one. The repertoire holds some 80,000 clones, with roughly 91% as singletons. The sequencing here drew on peripheral blood, taken in the first trimester of pregnancy. Every receptor here comes from a female donor with multiple sclerosis, enrolled in a pregnancy study.

Written as DNA, the CDR3 is TGTGCCAGCAGTAAACTAGCGGGGGGGACAGATACGCAGTATTTT. It is translated as CASSKLAGGTDTQYF. The chain is built from TRBV2 and TRBJ2-3; 13 bases are a match to TRBD2. The CDR3 covers 15 residues. Germline V gives CDR1 SNHLY, CDR2 FYNNEI. The ends lost 5 bases at V and 3 bases at J; junction bases unmatched: 2. Full variable domain (remainder filled in from reference TRBV2 and TRBJ2-3): EPEVTQTPSHQVTQMGQEVILRCVPISNHLYFYWYRQILGQKVEFLVSFYNNEISEKSEIFDDQFSVERPDGSNFTLKIRSTKLEDSAMYFCASSKLAGGTDTQYFGPGTRLTVL.

The chain couples TRBV2 to TRBJ2-7, with 7 nucleotides matching TRBD2. The CDR3 loop spans 15 amino acids. Germline lookup yields CDR1 SNHLY and CDR2 FYNNEI. V was clipped by 5 bases and J by 3 bases; unmatched bases: 10. CDR3 DNA sequence: TGTGCCAGCAGTCAACCCCGGGACTACCTCTACGAGCAGTACTTC. This sequence encodes CASSQPRDYLYEQYF.

The V and J genes are TRBV27 and TRBJ1-3, with 10 bases fitting TRBD1. This CDR3 has 16 residues. The V and J ends lost 5 bases and 2 bases, in that order; junction bases with no gene match: 6. CDR1 is MNHEY, CDR2 SMNVEV, per germline (reference sequence). CDR3 protein: CASSPGQGWAGNTIYF. DNA of the CDR3: TGTGCCAGCAGTCCGGGACAGGGGTGGGCTGGAAACACCATATATTTT.

The rearrangement links TRBV16 to TRBJ1-1; no definite D call. CDR1 and CDR2 from the germline V gene are KGHSY and FQNENV. The CDR3 totals 13 residues. Trimming took 1 base from V and 4 from J, leaving 7 bases between them. The CDR3 is CASSQLVSTEAFF. The CDR3 DNA reads as TGTGCCAGCAGCCAATTGGTGAGCACTGAAGCTTTCTTT.

This chain connects TRBV27 to TRBJ2-7; TRBD1 agrees at 9 bases. This CDR3 region has 14 residues. Germline CDR1 is MNHEY and CDR2 is SMNVEV (reference sequence). J was trimmed by 4 bases and V by 6 bases; bases with no gene match: 7. The CDR3 DNA reads TGTGCCAGCAGCTTGGGACAGGGTATTTACGAGCAGTACTTC. It yields the protein CASSLGQGIYEQYF.

The V and J genes are TRBV28 and TRBJ2-7, with TRBD2 matching over 9 bases. V lost 5 bases to trimming and J lost 0 bases; unmatched junction nucleotides: 8. This CDR3 has 16 amino acids. Germline V gene data show CDR1 as MDHEN and CDR2 as SYDVKM. The CDR3 reads CASSLEAGGYSYEQYF. CDR3 DNA: TGTGCCAGCAGTCTAGAAGCGGGGGGTTACTCCTACGAGCAGTACTTC.

The chain has TRBV28 and TRBJ2-7, with 9 bases matching TRBD1. From germline, CDR1 is MDHEN and CDR2 SYDVKM. V lost 6 bases and J lost 5; bases outside the gene matches: 5. The CDR3 totals 13 residues. CDR3 amino acids: CASRKTGGHEQYF. The CDR3 DNA reads as TGTGCCAGCAGGAAGACAGGGGGTCACGAGCAGTACTTC.

The chain joins TRBV12-5 to TRBJ1-5; the D gene is possibly TRBD1 (6 bases). The germline V gene encodes CDR1 LGHNT and CDR2 FRNRAP. The CDR3 is 15 amino acids. Trimming pared 2 bases from V and 0 bases from J, leaving 8 bases between. For the CDR3, the DNA is TGTGCTAGTGGTTTGTTGACAGGTAGCAATCAGCCCCAGCATTTT. Encoded protein: CASGLLTGSNQPQHF.

The chain employs TRBV15 and TRBJ2-1; 7 bases agree with TRBD1. CDR3 length: 15 amino acids. With V trimmed by 8 bases and J by 2 bases, 9 bases remained unmatched. CDR1 and CDR2 from the germline V gene are LNHNV and YYDKDF (reference sequence). The CDR3 protein is CATSTGTKAYNEQFF. CDR3 nucleotide sequence: TGTGCCACCTCGACAGGGACAAAGGCCTACAATGAGCAGTTCTTC.

V gene TRBV7-3 combines with J gene TRBJ2-5, with 12 bases fitting TRBD1. J gave up 4 bases and V 5 bases, and 8 bases lay outside the gene matches. The CDR3 has 16 residues. In germline, CDR1 is SGHTA, CDR2 FQGTGA. CDR3 nucleotides: TGTGCCAGCAGCCCCGGGACAGGGGGCTCTGGAGAGACCCAGTACTTC. Amino acid sequence: CASSPGTGGSGETQYF.